These 2 T cell receptor beta chains were sequenced from one sample in a study of cytomegalovirus exposure and HLA in healthy donors. A multiplex PCR was run with 60 Vbeta primers and 13 Jbeta primers. Only in-frame clones appear in the TCRdb table, and some are missing; sequencing was by immunoSEQ multiplex PCR. The repertoire holds approximately 240,000 clones, with about three quarters as singletons. The sample was PBMCs. Source of these receptors: a woman aged 60-75 years in good health and CMV-seropositive.

The rearrangement links TRBV4-2 to TRBJ1-5; D perhaps matches TRBD1 (5 bases). The length of the CDR3 is 16 residues. Trimming removed 0 bases at V and 4 bases at J, with 13 bases between. Looked up from germline, CDR1 is LGHNA and CDR2 is YNFKEQ. CDR3 loop: CASSQDHRTPNQPQHF. The DNA for the CDR3 is TGTGCCAGCAGCCAAGATCACAGGACACCGAATCAGCCCCAGCATTTT.

The chain employs TRBV19 and TRBJ1-4, with 7 positions matching TRBD1. Germline CDR1 LNHDA, CDR2 SQIVND (reference sequence). Trimming cost V 10 bases and J 7 bases; bases outside gene matches: 6. This CDR3 contains 12 residues. In DNA form, the CDR3 reads TGTGCCACGGGACAGACTTTTGAAAAACTGTTTTTT. It yields the protein CATGQTFEKLFF.